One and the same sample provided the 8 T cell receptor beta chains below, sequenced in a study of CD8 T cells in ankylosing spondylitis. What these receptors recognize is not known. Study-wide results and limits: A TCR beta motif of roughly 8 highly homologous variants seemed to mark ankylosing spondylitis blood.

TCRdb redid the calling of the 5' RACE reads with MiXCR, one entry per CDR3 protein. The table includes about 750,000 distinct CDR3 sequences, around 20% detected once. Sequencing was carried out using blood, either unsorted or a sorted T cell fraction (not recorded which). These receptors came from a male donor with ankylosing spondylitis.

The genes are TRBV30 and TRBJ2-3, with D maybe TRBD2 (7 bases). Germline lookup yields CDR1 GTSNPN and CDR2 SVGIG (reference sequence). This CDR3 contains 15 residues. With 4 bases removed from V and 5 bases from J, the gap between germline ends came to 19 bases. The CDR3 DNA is TGTGCCTGGACCCCCTCCCGGGGGGCGAGAGATACGCAGTATTTT. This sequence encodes CAWTPSRGARDTQYF.

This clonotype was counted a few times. The CDR3 loop is CASSEGLAGVEEQFF. For the CDR3, the DNA is TGTGCCAGCAGTGAAGGACTAGCGGGGGTTGAAGAGCAGTTCTTC. The chain recombines TRBV6-1 with TRBJ2-1; 12 nucleotides match TRBD2. The germline V gene has CDR1 MNHNS and CDR2 SASEGT. J gave up 10 bases and V 1 base, and 5 bases lay outside the gene matches. This CDR3 is 15 amino acids long.

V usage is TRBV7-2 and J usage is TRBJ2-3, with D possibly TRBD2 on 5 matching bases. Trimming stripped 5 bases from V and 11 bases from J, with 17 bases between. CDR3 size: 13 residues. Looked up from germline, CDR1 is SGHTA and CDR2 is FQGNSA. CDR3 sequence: CASSNLAPVEQYF. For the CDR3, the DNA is TGTGCCAGCAGCAATCTAGCCCCTGTGGAGCAGTATTTT.

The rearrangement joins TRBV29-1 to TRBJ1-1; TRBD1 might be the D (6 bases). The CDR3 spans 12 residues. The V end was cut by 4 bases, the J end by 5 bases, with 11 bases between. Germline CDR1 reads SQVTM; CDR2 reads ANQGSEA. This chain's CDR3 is CSVVRGITEAFF. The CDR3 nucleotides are TGCAGCGTTGTCAGGGGAATTACTGAAGCTTTCTTT.

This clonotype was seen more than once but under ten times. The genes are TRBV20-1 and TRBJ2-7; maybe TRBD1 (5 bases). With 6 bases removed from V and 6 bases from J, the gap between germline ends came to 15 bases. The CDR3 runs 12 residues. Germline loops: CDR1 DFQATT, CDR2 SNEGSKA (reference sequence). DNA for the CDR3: TGCAGTGCCGTAAAAGGGGTTATCGAGCAGTACTTC. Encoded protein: CSAVKGVIEQYF.

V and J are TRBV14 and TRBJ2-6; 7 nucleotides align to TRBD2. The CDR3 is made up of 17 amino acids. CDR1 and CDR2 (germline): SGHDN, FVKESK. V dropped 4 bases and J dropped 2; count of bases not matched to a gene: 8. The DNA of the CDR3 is TGTGCCAGCAGCCCCAAACGGGAGGTAACTGGGGCCAACGTCCTGACTTTC. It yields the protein CASSPKREVTGANVLTF.

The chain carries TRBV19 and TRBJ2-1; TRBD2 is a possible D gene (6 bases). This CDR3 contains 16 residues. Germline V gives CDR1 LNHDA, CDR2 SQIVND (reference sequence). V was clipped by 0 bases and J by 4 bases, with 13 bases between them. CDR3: CASSIDPGVLYNEQFF. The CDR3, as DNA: TGTGCCAGTAGTATAGACCCGGGGGTATTGTACAATGAGCAGTTCTTC.

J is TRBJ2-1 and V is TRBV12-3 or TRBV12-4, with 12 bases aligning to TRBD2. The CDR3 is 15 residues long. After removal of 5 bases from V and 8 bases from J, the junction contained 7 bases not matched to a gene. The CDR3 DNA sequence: TGTGCCAGCAGTCCGCTAGCGGGAGGGTTCGATGAGCAGTTCTTC. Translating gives CASSPLAGGFDEQFF.